This is a list of T cell receptor beta chains from one sample in a study of metastatic and nonmetastatic thyroid tumors. TCRdb ran MiXCR on the PCR reads. The sample includes 20,000 to 30,000 clones, 19% of them seen just once. Sequenced input: blood. These receptors originate from a male donor with papillary thyroid cancer or a benign thyroid nodule (not recorded which). Some clones in this sample may be carry-over from other donors' samples. Both conserved end residues are part of each CDR3. D genes are given only for firm matches. The size entry is marked missing in some rows and otherwise reads once, few, many or a size class.

j_call	clone_size	v_call	d_call	cdr3_aa	cdr3_nt
TRBJ2-5	many	TRBV10-3	TRBD2	CAISLTSGRRETQYF	TGTGCCATCAGCCTAACTAGCGGGAGACGAGAGACCCAGTACTTC
TRBJ2-1	medium-sized	TRBV28	-	CASSRPQWGTKGDEQFF	TGTGCCAGCAGCCGACCTCAATGGGGCACCAAGGGGGATGAGCAGTTCTTC
TRBJ2-1	-	TRBV6-1	TRBD1	CASSRQGARNEQFF	TGTGCCAGCAGCAGGCAGGGGGCGCGTAATGAGCAGTTCTTC
TRBJ1-4	many	TRBV15	TRBD1	CATSRGQGASNILGEKLFF	TGTGCCACCAGCAGAGGACAGGGGGCGAGCAATATACTTGGTGAAAAACTGTTTTTT
TRBJ2-1	-	TRBV5-1	-	CASSSRPVVGYNEQFF	TGCGCCAGCAGCTCCCGACCCGTTGTTGGCTACAATGAGCAGTTCTTC
TRBJ2-3	medium-sized	TRBV28	-	CASSPLPRDTQYF	TGTGCCAGCAGTCCCCTTCCTAGAGATACGCAGTATTTT
TRBJ1-4	many	TRBV9	-	CASSVGGRGREKLFF	TGTGCCAGCAGCGTAGGGGGGCGCGGCCGAGAAAAACTGTTTTTT
TRBJ2-2	many	TRBV19	-	CASTIHRTVNTGELFF	TGTGCCAGTACTATACACCGGACAGTGAACACCGGGGAGCTGTTTTTT
TRBJ1-3	-	TRBV5-1	-	CASSLSGHRSSGNTIYF	TGCGCCAGCAGCTTGTCCGGGCACAGGAGCTCTGGAAACACCATATATTTT
TRBJ1-5	once	TRBV6-1	-	CASTEEQGYHNQPQHF	TGTGCCAGCACTGAAGAGCAAGGTTATCACAATCAGCCCCAGCATTTT
TRBJ2-5	-	TRBV5-1	-	CVSSLEVSETQYF	TGCGTCAGCAGCTTGGAGGTGTCGGAGACCCAGTACTTC
TRBJ1-5	-	TRBV19	-	CASRVSGWPQHF	TGTGCCAGTAGGGTATCGGGATGGCCCCAGCATTTT
TRBJ2-5	many	TRBV20-1	-	CSARDPNLSETQYF	TGCAGTGCTAGAGATCCGAATCTTAGCGAGACCCAGTACTTC
TRBJ2-6	few	TRBV19	-	CASSGQPGANVLTF	TGTGCCAGTAGCGGACAGCCTGGGGCCAACGTCCTGACTTTC
TRBJ2-7	few	TRBV28	TRBD2	CASTSAGVYEQYF	TGTGCCAGCACCTCAGCGGGAGTCTACGAGCAGTACTTC
TRBJ2-1	medium-sized	TRBV24-1	-	CATSDLRGDERF	TGTGCCACCAGTGATTTGCGCGGGGATGAGCGCTTC
TRBJ2-7	many	TRBV2	TRBD2	CASSLAGATYEQYF	TGTGCCAGCAGTCTAGCGGGGGCTACGTACGAGCAGTACTTC